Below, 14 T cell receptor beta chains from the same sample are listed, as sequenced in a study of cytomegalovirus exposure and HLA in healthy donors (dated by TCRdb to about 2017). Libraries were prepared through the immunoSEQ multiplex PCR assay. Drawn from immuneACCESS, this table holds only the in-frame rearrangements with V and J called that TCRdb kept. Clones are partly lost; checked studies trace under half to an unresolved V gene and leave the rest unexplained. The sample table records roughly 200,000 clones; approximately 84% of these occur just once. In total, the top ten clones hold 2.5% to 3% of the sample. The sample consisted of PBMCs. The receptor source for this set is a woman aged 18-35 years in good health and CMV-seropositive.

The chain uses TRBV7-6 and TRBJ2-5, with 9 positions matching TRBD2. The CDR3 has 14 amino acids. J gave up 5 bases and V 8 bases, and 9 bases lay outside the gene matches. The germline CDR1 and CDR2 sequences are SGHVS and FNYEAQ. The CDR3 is CASRPRTSAETQYF. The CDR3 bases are TGTGCCAGCCGACCCCGGACTAGCGCGGAGACCCAGTACTTC.

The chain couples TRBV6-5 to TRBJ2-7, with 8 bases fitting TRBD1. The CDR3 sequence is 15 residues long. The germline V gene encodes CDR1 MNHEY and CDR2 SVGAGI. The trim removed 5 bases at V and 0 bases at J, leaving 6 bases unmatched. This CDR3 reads CASSMTGAVSYEQYF. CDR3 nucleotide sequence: TGTGCCAGCAGTATGACAGGGGCGGTCTCCTACGAGCAGTACTTC.

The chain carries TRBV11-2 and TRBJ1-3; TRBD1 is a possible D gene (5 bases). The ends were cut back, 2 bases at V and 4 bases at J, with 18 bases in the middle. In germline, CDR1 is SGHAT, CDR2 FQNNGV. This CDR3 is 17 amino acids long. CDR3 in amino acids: CASSLNPGIFPGNTIYF. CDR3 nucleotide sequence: TGTGCCAGCAGCTTAAATCCAGGGATATTCCCGGGAAACACCATATATTTT.

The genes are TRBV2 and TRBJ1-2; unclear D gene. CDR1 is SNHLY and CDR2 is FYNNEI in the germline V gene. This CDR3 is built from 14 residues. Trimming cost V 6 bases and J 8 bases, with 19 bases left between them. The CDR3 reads CASSQLVRGGGYTF. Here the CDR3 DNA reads TGTGCCAGCAGCCAGCTGGTCCGGGGAGGAGGCTACACCTTC.

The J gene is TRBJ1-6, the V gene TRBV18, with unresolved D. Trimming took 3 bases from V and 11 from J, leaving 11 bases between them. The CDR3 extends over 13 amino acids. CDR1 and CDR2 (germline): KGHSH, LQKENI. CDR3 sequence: CASSPGWEAPLHF. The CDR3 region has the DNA TGTGCCAGCTCACCGGGGTGGGAGGCACCCCTCCACTTT.

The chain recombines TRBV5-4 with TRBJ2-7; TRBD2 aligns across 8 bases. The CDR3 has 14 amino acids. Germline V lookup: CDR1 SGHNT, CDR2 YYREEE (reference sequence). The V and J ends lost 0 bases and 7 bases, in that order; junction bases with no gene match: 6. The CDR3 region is CASSLDGRGKEQYF. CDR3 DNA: TGTGCCAGCAGCTTGGACGGGAGGGGGAAAGAGCAGTACTTC. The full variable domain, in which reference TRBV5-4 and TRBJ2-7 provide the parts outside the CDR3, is ETGVTQSPTHLIKTRGQQVTLRCSSQSGHNTVSWYQQALGQGPQFIFQYYREEENGRGNFPPRFSGLQFPNYSSELNVNALELDDSALYLCASSLDGRGKEQYFGPGTRLTVT.

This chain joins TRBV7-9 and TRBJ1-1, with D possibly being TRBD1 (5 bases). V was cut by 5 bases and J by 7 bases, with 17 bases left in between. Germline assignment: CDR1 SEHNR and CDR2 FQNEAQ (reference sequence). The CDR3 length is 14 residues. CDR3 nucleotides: TGTGCCAGCAGCCGTAACGGCGACAGACTTGAAGCTTTCTTT. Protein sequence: CASSRNGDRLEAFF.

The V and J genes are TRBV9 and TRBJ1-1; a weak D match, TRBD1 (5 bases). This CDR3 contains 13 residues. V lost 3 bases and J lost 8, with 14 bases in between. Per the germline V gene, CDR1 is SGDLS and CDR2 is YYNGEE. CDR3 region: CASSGSRVGEAFF. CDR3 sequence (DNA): TGTGCCAGCAGCGGTTCCAGGGTCGGAGAAGCTTTCTTT.

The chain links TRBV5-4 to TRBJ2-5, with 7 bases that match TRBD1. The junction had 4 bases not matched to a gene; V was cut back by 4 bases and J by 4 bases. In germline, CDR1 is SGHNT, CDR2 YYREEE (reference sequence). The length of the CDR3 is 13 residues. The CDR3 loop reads CASSRDRGETQYF. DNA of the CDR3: TGTGCCAGCAGCAGGGACAGAGGAGAGACCCAGTACTTC. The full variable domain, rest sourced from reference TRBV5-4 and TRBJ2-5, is ETGVTQSPTHLIKTRGQQVTLRCSSQSGHNTVSWYQQALGQGPQFIFQYYREEENGRGNFPPRFSGLQFPNYSSELNVNALELDDSALYLCASSRDRGETQYFGPGTRLLVL.

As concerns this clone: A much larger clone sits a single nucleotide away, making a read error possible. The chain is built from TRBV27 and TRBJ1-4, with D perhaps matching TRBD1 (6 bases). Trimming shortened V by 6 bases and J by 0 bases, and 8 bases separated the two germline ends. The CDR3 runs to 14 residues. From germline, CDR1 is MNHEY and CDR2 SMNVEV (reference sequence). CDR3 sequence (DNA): TGTGCCAGCAGCCCAGGGGCAACTAATGAAAAACTGTTTTTT. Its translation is CASSPGATNEKLFF.

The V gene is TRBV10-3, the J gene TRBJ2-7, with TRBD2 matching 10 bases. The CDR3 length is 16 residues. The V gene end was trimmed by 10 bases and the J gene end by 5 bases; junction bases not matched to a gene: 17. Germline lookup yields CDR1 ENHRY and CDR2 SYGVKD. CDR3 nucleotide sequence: TGTGCCACCCAAGCGGGGGGGTCCGCGAGGTCGCACGAGCAGTACTTC. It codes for CATQAGGSARSHEQYF.

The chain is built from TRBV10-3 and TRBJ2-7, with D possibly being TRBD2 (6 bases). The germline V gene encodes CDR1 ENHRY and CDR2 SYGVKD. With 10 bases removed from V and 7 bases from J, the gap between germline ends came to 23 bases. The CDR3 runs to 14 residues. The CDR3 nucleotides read TGTGCCAGCACCGGGCTGGGCGGGGAAGGGGAGCAGTACTTC. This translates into CASTGLGGEGEQYF.

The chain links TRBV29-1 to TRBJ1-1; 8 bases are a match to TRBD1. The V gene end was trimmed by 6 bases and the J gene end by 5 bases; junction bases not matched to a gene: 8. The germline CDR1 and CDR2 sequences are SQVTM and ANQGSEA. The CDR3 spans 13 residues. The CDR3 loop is CSVTRGRDTEAFF. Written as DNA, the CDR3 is TGCAGCGTCACCAGGGGGCGGGATACTGAAGCTTTCTTT.

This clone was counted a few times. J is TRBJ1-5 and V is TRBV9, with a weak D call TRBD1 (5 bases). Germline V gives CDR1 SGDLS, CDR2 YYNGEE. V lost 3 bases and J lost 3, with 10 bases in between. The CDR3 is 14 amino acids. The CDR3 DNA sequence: TGTGCCAGCAGCGCCAGGGCCGACAATCAGCCCCAGCATTTT. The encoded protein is CASSARADNQPQHF. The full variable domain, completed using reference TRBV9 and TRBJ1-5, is DSGVTQTPKHLITATGQRVTLRCSPRSGDLSVYWYQQSLDQGLQFLIQYYNGEERAKGNILERFSAQQFPDLHSELNLSSLELGDSALYFCASSARADNQPQHFGDGTRLSIL.